This T cell receptor beta chain emerged from a study of CD8 T cells in Susac syndrome. Sequencing of TCR beta was performed on blood CD8+ T cells and on blood CD4+ T cells. TEMRA cells were FACS-enriched, while CD8+ and CD4+ T cells were negatively isolated. CDR3 length: 12 residues. The RNA, about 0.45 to 1 ug, was put through reverse transcription using random hexamers. Amplification of TCR beta CDR3 spanned 54 Vbeta and 13 Jbeta via immunoSEQ multiplex PCR. A single record per CDR3 protein comes from TCRdb applying MiXCR to the immunoSEQ multiplex PCR reads. The sample has some 450,000 distinct CDR3 sequences, approximately 85% seen once.

The TCR sequence derives from a human donor with multiple sclerosis. This chain connects TRBV21-1 to TRBJ1-4; the D segment call TRBD1 is taken from the table without a DNA check. TRBV21-1 is a known pseudogene. The sample comprised CD8+ T cells from PBMCs. The DNA of the CDR3 is TGTGCTCCCCCAAGGCGCGGGGAAAAACTGTTTTTT. Translated, it gives CAPPRRGEKLFF.